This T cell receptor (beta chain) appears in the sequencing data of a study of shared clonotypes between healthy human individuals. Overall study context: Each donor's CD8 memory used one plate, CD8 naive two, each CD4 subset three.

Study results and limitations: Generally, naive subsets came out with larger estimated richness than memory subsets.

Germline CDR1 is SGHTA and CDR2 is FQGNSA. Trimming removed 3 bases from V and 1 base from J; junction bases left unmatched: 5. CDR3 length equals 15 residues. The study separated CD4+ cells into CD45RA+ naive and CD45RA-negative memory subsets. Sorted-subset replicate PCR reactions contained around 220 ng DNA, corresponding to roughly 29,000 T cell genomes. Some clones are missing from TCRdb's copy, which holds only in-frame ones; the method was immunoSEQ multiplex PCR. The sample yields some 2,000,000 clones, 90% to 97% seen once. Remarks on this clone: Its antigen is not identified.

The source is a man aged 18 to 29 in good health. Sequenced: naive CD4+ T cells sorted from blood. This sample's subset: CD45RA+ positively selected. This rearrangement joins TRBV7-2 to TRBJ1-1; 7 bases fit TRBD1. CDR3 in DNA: TGTGCCAGCAGCTTGGGACAGATTTCGAACACTGAAGCTTTCTTT. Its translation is CASSLGQISNTEAFF.